This T cell receptor (beta chain) comes out of a study of OX40 agonist ivuxolimab in advanced cancers. Overall study findings and caveats: Averaging showed that CD8+ T cells had more expanded clones than CD4+ did.

The data were produced by immunoSEQ multiplex PCR, yet TCRdb's version contains in-frame clones alone and is incomplete. The sample records 61,000 or so clones, 80% to 85% being singletons. As regards this clone: What it recognizes is unknown.

Unmatched junction bases numbered 6, after V lost 3 bases and J lost 5 bases. The CDR3 length is 15 residues. CDR1 is SNHLY and CDR2 is FYNNEI in the germline V gene. The V gene is TRBV2, the J gene TRBJ2-1, with 8 nucleotides matching TRBD2. Source: CD4+ or CD8+ T cells sorted from blood, taken in a trial of the OX40 agonist ivuxolimab. This clonotype originated in an adult with an advanced solid tumor such as melanoma, head and neck, liver or kidney cancer. The CDR3 region is CASSELPGGNNEQFF. The CDR3 nucleotides are TGTGCCAGCAGTGAGCTTCCGGGGGGGAACAATGAGCAGTTCTTC.